The 2 T cell receptor beta chains below all came from one sample that was sequenced in a study of Graves' ophthalmopathy and Graves' hyperthyroidism. Amplifying from RNA transcripts, the study obtained TCR beta CDR3 regions. An initial RT-PCR round employing HTBI primers preceded a second-round multiplex PCR. MiXCR, applied by TCRdb to the multiplex PCR reads, yields one record per CDR3 protein. Of under 400,000 distinct CDR3 sequences in the sample, 17% were seen once. The specimen sequenced was peripheral blood. These receptors were obtained from an adult man with Graves' ophthalmopathy.

This clonotype was detected ten times or more. This chain links TRBV7-2 with TRBJ2-4; 11 bases match TRBD1. This CDR3 has 17 amino acids. V was pared by 3 bases and J by 9 bases, with 13 bases of the junction left unmatched. From germline, CDR1 is SGHTA and CDR2 FQGNSA. CDR3 region: CASSLDRGRGEYGIQYF. The CDR3 coding sequence is TGTGCCAGCAGCTTGGACAGGGGGCGCGGCGAATACGGCATTCAGTACTTC.

This clonotype was seen repeatedly, ten times or more. The chain links TRBV19 to TRBJ1-1; no definite D call. V lost 2 bases and J lost 12, with 16 bases in between. The CDR3 consists of 13 residues. Germline CDR1 LNHDA, CDR2 SQIVND (reference sequence). The CDR3 protein is CASSIRHDQWTFF. The CDR3 nucleotides are TGTGCCAGTAGTATAAGACACGACCAGTGGACTTTCTTT.